A single sample gave rise to the 27 T cell receptor beta chains below, sequenced in a study of immune heterogeneity within non-small cell lung tumors. Bulk tumor genomic DNA served as template, at about 600 ng per sample. Surgeons took several biopsies per primary tumor, spaced far apart, during surgery. The study enrolled patients with untreated, newly diagnosed non-small cell lung cancer who underwent curative surgery. Amplification of the TCR beta CDR3 was achieved through multiplex PCR with 32 V and 13 J primers. TCRdb re-analysed the multiplex PCR reads in MiXCR, keeping a single row per CDR3 protein. The sample consists of roughly 3,500 distinct CDR3 sequences, around 51% of them appearing once. The material sequenced was lung tumor tissue. The origin of the receptors is a man in his fifties or sixties with non-small cell lung cancer.

This clonotype was seen more than once but under ten times. The chain recombines TRBV4-1 with TRBJ2-7; the match to TRBD1 covers 10 bases. The V gene's germline CDR1 is MGHRA and CDR2 YSYEKL. V was clipped by 0 bases and J by 4 bases; unmatched bases: 6. This CDR3 has 16 amino acids. The CDR3 spells CASSQDPGGQGYEQYF. CDR3 bases: TGCGCCAGCAGCCAAGATCCTGGGGGACAGGGGTACGAGCAGTACTTC.

This clonotype is judged large. The rearrangement uses TRBV6-2 or TRBV6-3 and TRBJ2-3, with 14 bases that match TRBD2. Germline V gene lookup returns CDR1 MNHEY and CDR2 SVGEGT. V gave up 4 bases and J gave up 4 bases; unmatched junction bases: 7. This CDR3 contains 17 residues. CDR3: CASSSPGLAGVADTQYF. CDR3 sequence (DNA): TGTGCCAGCAGTTCCCCGGGACTAGCGGGAGTGGCAGATACGCAGTATTTT.

Notes on this clonotype: The conserved closing phenylalanine or tryptophan is absent in this CDR3, likely reflecting a read error. The rearrangement links TRBV18 to TRBJ2-5; perhaps TRBD1 as D (6 bases). The germline V and J ends were trimmed by 3 bases and 4 bases, with 15 bases remaining between them. CDR1 is KGHSH and CDR2 is LQKENI in the germline V gene. This CDR3 region has 15 residues. The CDR3 DNA is TGTGCCAGCTCACCGGACTTGACAGGTGGAGAGACCCAGTACTTA. Protein product: CASSPDLTGGETQYL.

The chain is built from TRBV12-3 or TRBV12-4 and TRBJ2-7; tentative D call: TRBD1 (6 bases). Trimming removed 1 base from V and 3 bases from J, with 16 bases in between. The CDR3 loop spans 16 amino acids. The CDR3 region has the DNA TGTGCCAGCAGTTTAGGCAGTAGGGGGACCCGCTACGAGCAGTACTTC. Translating gives CASSLGSRGTRYEQYF.

Turning to this clonotype: Sequence at one end of the junction differs from germline and may be a read error. The chain uses TRBV6-1 and TRBJ1-5; D possibly corresponds to TRBD1 (5 bases). CDR3 length: 16 residues. Germline CDR1 reads MNHNS; CDR2 reads SASEGT. The DNA for the CDR3 is TGTGCCAGCAGCCGGGCTCGCGGGGGTCCCAATCAACCCCAGCATTTT. This sequence encodes CASSRARGGPNQPQHF.

This sequence joins TRBV12-3 or TRBV12-4 and TRBJ1-1; the D is unclear. There are 12 residues in the CDR3. The ends were cut back, 7 bases at V and 5 bases at J, with 11 bases in the middle. Here the CDR3 DNA reads TGTGCCAGCACCTCAAGAGGAACTGAAGCTTTCTTT. Its translation: CASTSRGTEAFF.

This clonotype is a singleton in its sample. The chain joins TRBV6-1 to TRBJ1-1; D not resolved. The CDR3 contains 12 residues. From germline, CDR1 is MNHNS and CDR2 SASEGT. V dropped 2 bases and J dropped 7 bases, with 8 bases sitting between them. CDR3 region: CASSERSDEAFF. The CDR3 DNA is TGTGCCAGCAGTGAAAGGTCAGATGAAGCTTTCTTT.

Sample share makes this clonotype medium-sized. This chain connects TRBV14 to TRBJ2-1; 10 bases map to TRBD2. Losses at the gene ends were 5 bases for V and 7 bases for J; bases not matched to a gene: 11. Germline lookup yields CDR1 SGHDN and CDR2 FVKESK. The CDR3 consists of 16 residues. The CDR3 DNA reads TGTGCCAGCAGCTCAGTTACTAGCGGGAAGTGGAATGAGCAGTTCTTC. It codes for CASSSVTSGKWNEQFF.

The rearrangement uses TRBV5-1 and TRBJ2-7; 11 nucleotides line up with TRBD2. Germline V gives CDR1 SGHRS, CDR2 YFSETQ. V was clipped by 8 bases and J by 4 bases; unmatched bases: 5. The CDR3 contains 13 residues. The CDR3 DNA follows: TGCGCCAGTACTGTAGCGGGAGGGTACGAGCAGTACTTC. Its translation: CASTVAGGYEQYF.

This rearrangement joins TRBV6-1 to TRBJ1-2; no definite D call. The V gene's germline CDR1 is MNHNS and CDR2 SASEGT. This CDR3 is built from 15 residues. Between the trimmed V and J ends, which lost 3 bases and 2 bases, there was a span of 13 bases. CDR3 DNA sequence: TGTGCCAGCAGTGACCTCGGGCCCTCGAACTATGGCTACACCTTC. Amino acids: CASSDLGPSNYGYTF.

This clonotype was recorded only once. V gene TRBV5-1 combines with J gene TRBJ1-3; D unresolved. Between the trimmed V and J ends, which lost 0 bases and 0 bases, there was a span of 4 bases. This CDR3 has 14 amino acids. CDR1 is SGHRS and CDR2 is YFSETQ in the germline V gene. In nucleotides, the CDR3 is TGCGCCAGCAGCTTGGATCGCTCTGGAAACACCATATATTTT. Its translation is CASSLDRSGNTIYF.

The chain uses TRBV18 and TRBJ2-2, with D hard to call. In germline, CDR1 is KGHSH, CDR2 LQKENI. With 8 bases removed from V and 0 bases from J, the gap between germline ends came to 10 bases. The CDR3 is 14 residues long. The CDR3 DNA follows: TGTGCCAGCCACCTCAGCGCGAACACCGGGGAGCTGTTTTTT. Translating gives CASHLSANTGELFF.

As concerns this clonotype: A read error is possible here, since a much larger clone lies one base away. V usage is TRBV27 and J usage is TRBJ2-1; 9 bases agree with TRBD1. CDR1 is MNHEY, CDR2 SMNVEV, per germline (reference sequence). The CDR3 has 13 amino acids. Written as DNA, the CDR3 is TGTACCAGCAGGACAGGGGCGGTCAATGAGCAGTTCTTC. Residues: CTSRTGAVNEQFF.

The rearrangement links TRBV5-6 to TRBJ2-3; D uncertain. V lost 6 bases and J lost 1, with 12 bases in between. The CDR3 runs to 14 residues. Per the germline V gene, CDR1 is SGHDT and CDR2 is YYEEEE. In DNA, the CDR3 is TGTGCCAGCAAACGACCCTTTGGCACAGATACGCAGTATTTT. Protein product: CASKRPFGTDTQYF.

The chain couples TRBV3-1 to TRBJ2-3; a weak D match, TRBD2 (6 bases). The V end was cut by 3 bases, the J end by 3 bases, with 13 bases between. The CDR3 length is 15 residues. Germline V gene data show CDR1 as LGHDT and CDR2 as YNNKEL (reference sequence). The CDR3 coding sequence is TGTGCCAGCAGCCATTGGGGAGGTGGGACAGATACGCAGTATTTT. Its protein product is CASSHWGGGTDTQYF.

This clonotype qualifies as medium-sized. The chain recombines TRBV6-1 with TRBJ1-5; the D gene is possibly TRBD1 (6 bases). CDR3 length: 13 amino acids. V lost 7 bases, J lost 6 bases, and 13 bases lay in between. Germline CDR1 reads MNHNS; CDR2 reads SASEGT. CDR3 coding DNA: TGTGCCAGCACGGCAGGGGACGTTCAGCCCCAGCATTTT. Translating gives CASTAGDVQPQHF.

In its sample, this clonotype ranks as medium-sized (0.01 to 0.1%). V gene TRBV11-3 combines with J gene TRBJ2-7; TRBD1 matches at 7 bases. The germline V gene encodes CDR1 SGHNT and CDR2 YENEEA. V was clipped by 1 base and J by 6 bases; unmatched bases: 6. The CDR3 extends over 14 amino acids. CDR3 region: CASSLGEGAPEQYF. The CDR3 DNA reads as TGTGCCAGCAGCTTAGGCGAGGGGGCTCCCGAGCAGTACTTC. Filled out from reference TRBV11-3 and TRBJ2-7, the complete variable domain reads EAGVVQSPRYKIIEKKQPVAFWCNPISGHNTLYWYLQNLGQGPELLIRYENEEAVDDSQLPKDRFSAERLKGVDSTLKIQPAELGDSAVYLCASSLGEGAPEQYFGPGTRLTVT.

This clonotype is labeled as large. V gene TRBV19 combines with J gene TRBJ1-1; TRBD1 matches 8 bases. The V and J ends lost 0 bases and 7 bases, in that order; junction bases with no gene match: 34. The germline V gene has CDR1 LNHDA and CDR2 SQIVND (reference sequence). This CDR3 comprises 24 residues. This CDR3 reads CASSIDLMPWRNRGTLGQHGEAFF. The CDR3 coding sequence is TGTGCCAGTAGTATAGATCTTATGCCTTGGAGAAACAGGGGGACCTTGGGGCAACACGGTGAAGCTTTCTTT.

The CDR3 sequence: CASSSQPSSEQYF. The CDR3 bases are TGTGCCAGCAGCTCCCAGCCCTCAAGCGAGCAGTACTTC. The chain has TRBV7-6 and TRBJ2-7; the D is unclear. Trimming took off 4 bases at V and 6 bases at J, with 13 bases between the two ends. Germline lookup yields CDR1 SGHVS and CDR2 FNYEAQ. This CDR3 has 13 residues.

The chain has TRBV5-1 and TRBJ2-1; D ambiguous. Trimming took 1 base from V and 3 from J, leaving 11 bases between them. Germline CDR1 SGHRS, CDR2 YFSETQ. The length of the CDR3 is 15 residues. The CDR3 protein is CASSLLGQIYNEQFF. The DNA of the CDR3 is TGCGCCAGCAGCTTGTTAGGTCAAATCTACAATGAGCAGTTCTTC. The full variable domain, rest sourced from reference TRBV5-1 and TRBJ2-1, is KAGVTQTPRYLIKTRGQQVTLSCSPISGHRSVSWYQQTPGQGLQFLFEYFSETQRNKGNFPGRFSGRQFSNSRSEMNVSTLELGDSALYLCASSLLGQIYNEQFFGPGTRLTVL.

The chain links TRBV28 to TRBJ2-7; TRBD2 agrees at 8 bases. In germline, CDR1 is MDHEN, CDR2 SYDVKM. CDR3 length: 17 residues. With 4 bases clipped from V and 3 bases from J, the junction kept 14 bases outside the gene matches. The CDR3 DNA reads as TGTGCCAGCAGTTCTCAACTTACTAGCGGCCCTTACTACGAGCAGTACTTC. This encodes CASSSQLTSGPYYEQYF.

Within the sample, this clonotype is large. The chain has TRBV2 and TRBJ1-1, with D unclear. This CDR3 is 14 amino acids long. Germline CDR1 and CDR2: SNHLY and FYNNEI. Trimming took 6 bases from V and 1 from J, leaving 12 bases between them. Here the CDR3 reads CASSPRTGNTEAFF. For the CDR3, the DNA is TGTGCCAGCAGCCCTAGGACGGGGAACACTGAAGCTTTCTTT.

Note on this clonotype: A much bigger clone sits one base away, suggesting this may be a read error. The gene calls are TRBV4-2 and TRBJ2-4; D ambiguous. Trimming took 2 bases from V and 7 from J, leaving 9 bases between them. There are 13 residues in the CDR3. Germline CDR1 reads LGHNA; CDR2 reads YNFKEQ. The CDR3 protein is CASSQYRLNIQYF. The CDR3 DNA follows: TGTGCCAGCAGCCAATATCGTCTGAACATTCAGTACTTC.

This chain links TRBV24-1 with TRBJ2-1, with D perhaps TRBD1 or TRBD2 (7 bases each). The CDR3 length is 16 residues. Germline V gives CDR1 KGHDR, CDR2 SFDVKD. V lost 7 bases, J lost 4 bases, and 19 bases lay in between. The CDR3 bases are TGTGCCACCAGCCGGAGGGGAGGGGGCGCGTACAATGAGCAGTTCTTC. Amino acids: CATSRRGGGAYNEQFF.

By share, this clonotype counts as medium-sized. The chain recombines TRBV5-5 with TRBJ2-1, with 9 nucleotides matching TRBD2. J was trimmed by 7 bases and V by 2 bases; bases with no gene match: 10. The CDR3 consists of 16 residues. Germline loops: CDR1 SGHKS, CDR2 YYEKEE (reference sequence). As DNA, the CDR3 is TGTGCCAGCAGCTTCCATGGGCGGGAGGGCTTGAATGAGCAGTTCTTC. Its translation: CASSFHGREGLNEQFF.

Judged by abundance, this clonotype is large. The rearrangement uses TRBV28 and TRBJ1-2; perhaps TRBD1 as D (6 bases). Trimming removed 3 bases from V and 4 bases from J, with 21 bases in between. The germline V gene has CDR1 MDHEN and CDR2 SYDVKM. CDR3 length: 17 amino acids. The CDR3 region is CASSFGGASRLRYGYTF. DNA for the CDR3: TGTGCCAGCAGTTTCGGGGGCGCTTCCCGATTACGCTATGGCTACACCTTC.

The rearrangement joins TRBV6-2 or TRBV6-3 to TRBJ1-4, with a possible D match to TRBD1 (6 bases). Trimming shortened V by 8 bases and J by 7 bases, and 14 bases separated the two germline ends. Germline V gene sequence: CDR1 MNHEY, CDR2 SVGEGT. The length of the CDR3 is 13 residues. The CDR3 loop reads CASAGQSGEKLFF. CDR3 coding DNA: TGTGCCAGCGCAGGACAGTCAGGTGAAAAACTGTTTTTT.